Listed here is a single T cell receptor (beta chain). Its antigen is undetermined. After removal of 5 bases from V and 4 bases from J, the junction contained 5 bases not matched to a gene. CDR1 is MNHNY and CDR2 is SVGAGI in the germline V gene (reference sequence). The CDR3 runs 15 residues. Both 60 Vbeta primers and 13 Jbeta primers went into the PCR. Clones were sequenced by immunoSEQ multiplex PCR, and TCRdb holds only the in-frame ones, with some missing. The data hold approximately 160,000 clones, with roughly two thirds observed a single time. The record originates from a study of cytomegalovirus exposure and HLA in healthy donors. General study findings and limits: Based on reports, TCR beta sequences accurately predicted HLA-A and HLA-B alleles for most subjects.

This receptor was obtained from a woman aged 40 to 50 in good health and CMV-seropositive. The sample was PBMCs. The chain links TRBV6-6 to TRBJ2-5, with TRBD2 matching over 12 bases. CDR3 loop: CASSETSGSGETQYF. Here the CDR3 DNA reads TGTGCCAGCAGTGAGACTAGCGGGAGTGGAGAGACCCAGTACTTC.